This T cell receptor beta chain was recorded in a study of post-analysis software for immune sequencing data. Study-level findings and limits: Among four or five TRBV segments more frequent in patients than controls were TRBV5-6, TRBV5-1 and TRBV20-1.

TCR beta cDNA libraries included unique molecular identifiers. TCRdb redid the calling of the PCR reads with MiXCR, one entry per CDR3 protein. Among about 620,000 distinct CDR3 sequences, roughly 47% were seen once, and the ten largest hold more than 1.5%. The CDR3 is 13 amino acids. Looked up from germline, CDR1 is SNHLY and CDR2 is FYNNEI. V lost 6 bases and J lost 5; bases outside the gene matches: 5. Note on this clonotype: The antigen is unknown.

Input material: blood. The rearrangement joins TRBV2 to TRBJ2-3; 7 positions agree with TRBD1. The TCR comes from a girl aged 5 to 17 with multiple sclerosis. CDR3 nucleotide sequence: TGTGCCAGCAGCCTTGACAGGGTAGATACGCAGTATTTT. It specifies CASSLDRVDTQYF.